One and the same sample provided the 19 T cell receptor beta chains below, sequenced in a study of cytomegalovirus exposure and HLA in healthy donors (TCRdb year 2017). Receptor amplification or capture employed the immunoSEQ multiplex PCR assay. For the multiplex PCR, a mixture combining 60 forward primers for TCR Vbeta segments and 13 reverse primers for TCR Jbeta segments was used. TCRdb mirrors the immuneACCESS table, restricted to in-frame sequences. Some clones are absent from its copies; in checked studies, under half trace to an unresolved V gene, and the reason for the others is unknown. This sample lists approximately 40,000 clones; 80% to 90% were detected once. The ten largest clones capture approximately 10% of the sample. What was sequenced was PBMCs. The receptors were sampled from a woman aged 40 to 55 in good health and CMV-seropositive.

This clone was seen just once. The chain combines TRBV6-1 with TRBJ2-5; D might be TRBD2 (5 bases). The J call may be in error: the DNA end matches TRBJ2-7 better. Germline V gene data show CDR1 as MNHNS and CDR2 as SASEGT. This CDR3 spans 13 amino acids. The CDR3 sequence is CASSFGIGNEQYF. The CDR3 DNA reads as TGTGCCAGCAGTTTCGGGATTGGAAACGAGCAGTACTTC.

V usage is TRBV5-4 and J usage is TRBJ1-5; TRBD1 matches 8 bases. After removal of 0 bases from V and 1 base from J, the junction contained 0 bases not matched to a gene. CDR1 is SGHNT and CDR2 is YYREEE in the germline V gene (reference sequence). The CDR3 contains 15 residues. CDR3 DNA sequence: TGTGCCAGCAGCTTGGGACAGGGGAGCAATCAGCCCCAGCATTTT. Encoded protein: CASSLGQGSNQPQHF.

The chain links TRBV2 to TRBJ1-3; TRBD1 matches at 9 bases. The CDR3 has 16 amino acids. With V trimmed by 6 bases and J by 2 bases, 8 bases remained unmatched. Germline lookup yields CDR1 SNHLY and CDR2 FYNNEI. The CDR3 bases are TGTGCCAGCAGCAGATCCACAGGGGGCACTGGAAACACCATATATTTT. It translates to CASSRSTGGTGNTIYF.

The chain is built from TRBV9 and TRBJ1-2; TRBD1 agrees at 8 bases. J was trimmed by 4 bases and V by 3 bases; bases with no gene match: 8. The germline gives CDR1 SGDLS, CDR2 YYNGEE. This CDR3 contains 15 residues. This chain's CDR3 is CASSARQGSPYGYTF. In DNA form, the CDR3 reads TGTGCCAGCAGCGCCCGACAGGGGTCCCCCTATGGCTACACCTTC.

The CDR3 DNA reads as TGCGCCAGCAGCCACTCCGGGACAGGGGAGGCCTACGAGCAGTACTTC. Its translation: CASSHSGTGEAYEQYF. The chain is built from TRBV4-3 and TRBJ2-7; 10 bases are shared with TRBD1. The CDR3 runs to 16 residues. Germline V gene data show CDR1 as LGHNA and CDR2 as YSLEER. The trim removed 3 bases at V and 2 bases at J, leaving 7 bases unmatched.

This chain connects TRBV7-2 to TRBJ1-4; unclear D gene. The germline V and J ends were trimmed by 8 bases and 4 bases, with 17 bases remaining between them. This CDR3 has 15 amino acids. Germline CDR1 reads SGHTA; CDR2 reads FQGNSA. CDR3 sequence (DNA): TGTGCCAGCGGCCCTGGAGGGTCCGGTAATGAAAAACTGTTTTTT. It encodes CASGPGGSGNEKLFF. Full variable domain (outside the CDR3, taken from reference TRBV7-2 and TRBJ1-4): GAGVSQSPSNKVTEKGKDVELRCDPISGHTALYWYRQSLGQGLEFLIYFQGNSAPDKSGLPSDRFSAERTGGSVSTLTIQRTQQEDSAVYLCASGPGGSGNEKLFFGSGTQLSVL.

The chain links TRBV2 to TRBJ2-7, with 9 bases aligning to TRBD1. The germline V gene encodes CDR1 SNHLY and CDR2 FYNNEI. Trimming removed 6 bases from V and 7 bases from J; junction bases left unmatched: 10. CDR3 length: 14 amino acids. As DNA, the CDR3 is TGTGCCAGCAGGGGAGGGACAGGGTTCGAAGAGCAGTACTTC. It specifies CASRGGTGFEEQYF.

This clone was seen once. The gene calls are TRBV30 and TRBJ1-1; D unclear. This CDR3 region has 11 residues. V was pared by 5 bases and J by 7 bases, with 11 bases between. The germline V gene encodes CDR1 GTSNPN and CDR2 SVGIG (reference sequence). The DNA of the CDR3 is TGTGCCTGGTCTACTTTGCGTGAAGCTTTCTTT. Translation gives CAWSTLREAFF.

V is TRBV9 and J is TRBJ2-3; 7 bases align to TRBD2. Trimming removed 0 bases from V and 3 bases from J; junction bases left unmatched: 10. Germline CDR1 is SGDLS and CDR2 is YYNGEE. The CDR3 runs to 17 residues. The CDR3 DNA reads TGTGCCAGCAGCGTAGTTGGACTAGTGGCACGGACAGATACGCAGTATTTT. This encodes CASSVVGLVARTDTQYF.

The V gene is TRBV9, the J gene TRBJ1-6; 8 bases map to TRBD1. The length of the CDR3 is 14 residues. Germline V gene sequence: CDR1 SGDLS, CDR2 YYNGEE. V was clipped by 5 bases and J by 7 bases; unmatched bases: 5. The CDR3 loop is CASRGQGENSPLHF. The CDR3 coding sequence is TGTGCCAGCAGAGGACAGGGTGAGAATTCACCCCTCCACTTT.

This clone was picked up one time. The chain links TRBV28 to TRBJ2-5; D is unclear. V was clipped by 5 bases and J by 4 bases, with 11 bases between them. Germline CDR1 is MDHEN and CDR2 is SYDVKM. The CDR3 is 13 amino acids. Written as DNA, the CDR3 is TGTGCCAGCAGTCTTAAGAGAGGAGAGACCCAGTACTTC. Translation gives CASSLKRGETQYF.

The sample holds one count of this clone. CDR3: CASSGGGANTGELFF. DNA of the CDR3: TGCGCCAGCAGCGGGGGGGGCGCGAACACCGGGGAGCTGTTTTTT. V usage is TRBV5-1 and J usage is TRBJ2-2; perhaps TRBD2 as D (7 bases). V dropped 4 bases and J dropped 0 bases, with 10 bases sitting between them. The CDR3 spans 15 residues. Germline V CDR1 and CDR2: SGHRS, YFSETQ.

The V gene is TRBV29-1, the J gene TRBJ1-1, with D hard to call. The CDR3 is 12 residues long. Trimming left V 5 bases short and J 5 bases short, with 12 bases between. CDR1 SQVTM and CDR2 ANQGSEA come from the germline V gene. This chain's CDR3 is CSVYPGRTEAFF. The CDR3 DNA sequence: TGCAGCGTTTATCCGGGGAGGACTGAAGCTTTCTTT.

In its sample, this clone was seen once. The chain carries TRBV6-1 and TRBJ1-5; tentative D call: TRBD1 (5 bases). The V gene's germline CDR1 is MNHNS and CDR2 SASEGT. This CDR3 is 14 amino acids long. V shed 7 bases and J shed 0 bases, with 10 bases lying between them. CDR3 loop: CASMQGYSNQPQHF. The CDR3 DNA reads TGTGCCAGCATGCAGGGTTATAGCAATCAGCCCCAGCATTTT.

The chain uses TRBV6-1 and TRBJ2-1; 9 nucleotides match TRBD1. Trimming cost V 5 bases and J 9 bases; bases outside gene matches: 8. This CDR3 contains 14 residues. CDR1 and CDR2 from the germline V gene are MNHNS and SASEGT. The CDR3 nucleotides are TGTGCCAGCAGTCCGGACAGGGGCGTCGGTGAGCAGTTCTTC. Protein sequence: CASSPDRGVGEQFF.

The chain is built from TRBV19 and TRBJ2-5; TRBD2 matches at 12 bases. Germline V CDR1 and CDR2: LNHDA, SQIVND (reference sequence). V gave up 6 bases and J gave up 4 bases; unmatched junction bases: 6. This CDR3 region has 15 residues. CDR3 sequence: CASRSSGGAGETQYF. CDR3 DNA sequence: TGTGCCAGTAGATCTAGCGGGGGGGCCGGAGAGACCCAGTACTTC.

This clone was counted between two and nine times. This chain uses TRBV12-5 with TRBJ1-1; D unresolved. The length of the CDR3 is 13 residues. Germline V CDR1 and CDR2: LGHNT, FRNRAP. The V gene lost 1 base and the J gene lost 5 bases, with 8 bases spanning the gap. CDR3 residues: CASGLDGWTEAFF. As DNA, the CDR3 is TGTGCTAGTGGTTTGGACGGGTGGACTGAAGCTTTCTTT.

Turning to this clone: A junction boundary mismatches the germline segment, possibly from a read error. The chain carries TRBV5-4 and TRBJ2-7; D might be TRBD1 (6 bases). CDR1 and CDR2 (germline): SGHNT, YYREEE (reference sequence). The CDR3 extends over 16 amino acids. CDR3 nucleotides: TGCGCCAGCAGCCAAGCCCCACAGGGTGGCCTCTACGAGCAGTACTTC. It yields the protein CASSQAPQGGLYEQYF. Supplemented by reference TRBV5-4 and TRBJ2-7, the full variable domain reads ETGVTQSPTHLIKTRGQQVTLRCSSQSGHNTVSWYQQALGQGPQFIFQYYREEENGRGNFPPRFSGLQFPNYSSELNVNALELDDSALYLCASSQAPQGGLYEQYFGPGTRLTVT.

This clone was seen a handful of times. The chain combines TRBV18 with TRBJ1-4; TRBD1 aligns across 8 bases. The CDR3 spans 14 residues. With 6 bases clipped from V and 7 bases from J, the junction kept 7 bases outside the gene matches. Germline CDR1 KGHSH, CDR2 LQKENI. DNA for the CDR3: TGTGCCAGCTCGCCTACAGGGGGTGGTGAAAAACTGTTTTTT. Its translation: CASSPTGGGEKLFF.